The rows below give T cell receptor beta chains drawn from one sample of a study of blood T cell repertoires in COVID-19. Clones were sequenced by immunoSEQ multiplex PCR, and TCRdb holds only the in-frame ones, with some missing. Of 200,000 to 250,000 clones in the sample, approximately 88% were seen once. Sequencing was carried out using PBMCs or T cells enriched from blood (not recorded which). The receptors stem from a man aged 18 to 30 with acute COVID-19. Both conserved end residues are part of each CDR3.

CDR3 protein: CASSSYTGVRAGELFF
J gene: TRBJ2-2
V gene: TRBV5-8

CDR3 protein: CASSDQTSGSYEQYF
J gene: TRBJ2-7
V gene: TRBV10-2

CDR3 protein: CASSPLSGGSYEQYF
J gene: TRBJ2-7
V gene: TRBV11-3

CDR3 protein: CASSPSNRPSSYNEQFF
J gene: TRBJ2-1
V gene: TRBV13

CDR3 protein: CASSLSAGFGNTIYF
J gene: TRBJ1-3
V gene: TRBV5-1

CDR3 protein: CASRAGQGNEKLFF
J gene: TRBJ1-4
V gene: TRBV6-5

CDR3 protein: CASSRGQGAGTIYF
J gene: TRBJ1-3
V gene: TRBV27

CDR3 protein: CASSGRGGNQPQHF
J gene: TRBJ1-5
V gene: TRBV2

CDR3 protein: CASSSTRGWETQYF
J gene: TRBJ2-5
V gene: TRBV6-5

CDR3 protein: CAISNPGGGYGYTF
J gene: TRBJ1-2
V gene: TRBV10-3

CDR3 protein: CASSQVPTLFSYEQYF
J gene: TRBJ2-7
V gene: TRBV14

CDR3 protein: CATSQQENTEAFF
J gene: TRBJ1-1
V gene: TRBV15

CDR3 protein: CASSLGVGGNTEAFF
J gene: TRBJ1-1
V gene: TRBV5-1

CDR3 protein: CASTGTGVYNEQFF
J gene: TRBJ2-1
V gene: TRBV27

CDR3 protein: CAWNPGQGGETQYF
J gene: TRBJ2-5
V gene: TRBV30

CDR3 protein: CASSPQIYEQYF
J gene: TRBJ2-7
V gene: TRBV6-6

CDR3 protein: CASSLVGAQDYEQYF
J gene: TRBJ2-7
V gene: TRBV5-1

CDR3 protein: CATQGARYEQFF
J gene: TRBJ2-1
V gene: TRBV28

CDR3 protein: CASSLYGQGQGQFF
J gene: TRBJ2-1
V gene: TRBV4-2

CDR3 protein: CAIRPIRGLNTEAFF
J gene: TRBJ1-1
V gene: TRBV10-3

CDR3 protein: CASSLSGTFYEQYF
J gene: TRBJ2-7
V gene: TRBV27

CDR3 protein: CASSQDLGDRGLTQYF
J gene: TRBJ2-5
V gene: TRBV4-3

CDR3 protein: CASSDRVSYEQYF
J gene: TRBJ2-7
V gene: TRBV28

CDR3 protein: CASSLGQGAGYTF
J gene: TRBJ1-2
V gene: TRBV28

CDR3 protein: CASNPLAGATEAFF
J gene: TRBJ1-1
V gene: TRBV19

CDR3 protein: CASSSLDRDYNEQFF
J gene: TRBJ2-1
V gene: TRBV5-6

CDR3 protein: CASSLGTSLEAFF
J gene: TRBJ1-1
V gene: TRBV11-2

CDR3 protein: CASSSDSSGNTIYF
J gene: TRBJ1-3
V gene: TRBV14

CDR3 protein: CASSQSNRVNEQFF
J gene: TRBJ2-1
V gene: TRBV27

CDR3 protein: CASSIDRGGRWNEQFF
J gene: TRBJ2-1
V gene: TRBV19

CDR3 protein: CACLKGYSYNEQFF
J gene: TRBJ2-1
V gene: TRBV30

CDR3 protein: CASSETSGSADTQYF
J gene: TRBJ2-3
V gene: TRBV6-1

CDR3 protein: CATSEGTGGAYNEQFF
J gene: TRBJ2-1
V gene: TRBV24-1

CDR3 protein: CASSLTGRDVDEQFF
J gene: TRBJ2-1
V gene: TRBV27

CDR3 protein: CASGVTGNSPLHF
J gene: TRBJ1-6
V gene: TRBV12-5

CDR3 protein: CASSLGQGNQPQHF
J gene: TRBJ1-5
V gene: TRBV6-5

CDR3 protein: CASSRPQGAGGNTIYF
J gene: TRBJ1-3
V gene: TRBV9

CDR3 protein: CASSLAARGYNSPLHF
J gene: TRBJ1-6
V gene: TRBV11-3

CDR3 protein: CSGDRVRDTEAFF
J gene: TRBJ1-1
V gene: TRBV29-1

CDR3 protein: CASSRLLYQREGTDTQYF
J gene: TRBJ2-3
V gene: TRBV7-9

CDR3 protein: CASSTGFNTEAFF
J gene: TRBJ1-1
V gene: TRBV14

CDR3 protein: CASRPSGGSSYEQYF
J gene: TRBJ2-7
V gene: TRBV28

CDR3 protein: CASSYSGQGAKEQYF
J gene: TRBJ2-7
V gene: TRBV6-5

CDR3 protein: CASGAGQQETQYF
J gene: TRBJ2-5
V gene: TRBV12-5